This T cell receptor (beta chain) was sequenced in a study of cytomegalovirus exposure and HLA in healthy donors. A remark on this clone: Its antigen remains unknown.

The PCR had 60 Vbeta and 13 Jbeta primers. As handled by the study authors: Later, an analysis found 75 million to 100 million unique TCR beta chains, and around 10 million of these were shared. Clones were read by immunoSEQ multiplex PCR, and TCRdb kept only the in-frame ones, dropping some. That table gives V, J and clone size, and the DNA gave D and trimming. The data contain 100,000 to 150,000 clones, about 78% of them singletons. Study findings and constraints: According to an earlier analysis, most TCR beta V segments yielded productive rearrangements about 90% or about 30% of the time.

The CDR3 has 16 residues. Germline CDR1 and CDR2: ENHRY and SYGVKD. The trim removed 8 bases at V and 4 bases at J, leaving 13 bases unmatched. The chain uses TRBV10-3 and TRBJ2-3; 9 positions match TRBD1. This clonotype was obtained from a human donor in good health. Material: PBMCs. The CDR3 DNA sequence: TGTGCCATCCGTAGCTTTGGACAGGGGTCATCAGATACGCAGTATTTT. Protein: CAIRSFGQGSSDTQYF.